The T cell receptor beta chain under discussion was sequenced for a study of T cell responses to AZD1222 COVID-19 vaccine. In this sample, this clone turned up once. What it binds is unknown. This CDR3 contains 16 residues. Germline V lookup: CDR1 MDHEN, CDR2 SYDVKM. The junction had 8 bases not matched to a gene; V was cut back by 6 bases and J by 0 bases. Profiling relied on immunoSEQ multiplex PCR, and the TCRdb table lists in-frame clones only, not all of them. The sample records 95,000 to 150,000 clones, 65% to 90% being singletons. Study-level results: Nearly half of spike-specific TCRs reportedly go after variant regions that carry no mutations. The repertoires were collected only after the peak T cell response.

J is TRBJ1-5 and V is TRBV28; 7 positions agree with TRBD1. The sequence derives from an adult who received the AZD1222 COVID-19 vaccine. Sequences were derived from peripheral blood, sampled 28 days after the second AZD1222 dose. The CDR3 DNA reads as TGTGCCAGCAGCCTAATCAGGGGGGGTAGCAATCAGCCCCAGCATTTT. It translates to CASSLIRGGSNQPQHF. Filled out from reference TRBV28 and TRBJ1-5, the complete variable domain reads DVKVTQSSRYLVKRTGEKVFLECVQDMDHENMFWYRQDPGLGLRLIYFSYDVKMKEKGDIPEGYSVSREKKERFSLILESASTNQTSMYLCASSLIRGGSNQPQHFGDGTRLSIL.